This TCR beta chain comes out of a study of PD-1 blockade in classical Hodgkin lymphoma. Study observations and caveats: Anyone who began nivolumab under 1 year after ASCT was excluded.

Libraries were prepared by immunoSEQ multiplex PCR; TCRdb keeps only in-frame clonotypes and omits some of them. This table holds approximately 11,000 clones, roughly three quarters found once. This clone was recorded only once. The antigen is not known. The CDR3 sequence is 14 residues long. Per the germline V gene, CDR1 is SEHNR and CDR2 is FQNEAQ (reference sequence). The V end lost 1 base, the J end lost 2 bases, and 6 bases lay between the germline ends. Every patient experienced relapse after autologous stem cell transplantation, and brentuximab vedotin exposure varied. This chain uses TRBV7-9 with TRBJ1-3, with a possible D match to TRBD1 (6 bases). The TCR comes from a human donor with classical Hodgkin lymphoma. The sequenced sample was peripheral blood mononuclear cells (PBMCs), obtained at baseline. The CDR3 spells CASSLDRAGNTIYF. CDR3 DNA: TGTGCCAGCAGCTTAGACAGGGCTGGAAACACCATATATTTT.